Sequencing of this T cell receptor beta chain was carried out in a study of blood T cells in healthy people across ages. Broader study findings: Estimates drawn from one million T cells were deemed to understate diversity.

The authors ran a second PCR of about 6 to 11 cycles using a sample-barcoded 5' primer and a J-beta primer mix. In TCRdb, the 5' RACE reads were re-called with MiXCR into one record per CDR3 protein. The sample includes 450,000 to 700,000 distinct CDR3 sequences, 25% to 30% of them seen just once. This clonotype was detected only a few times. Its antigen remains unidentified. Sequencing was carried out using blood. The sequence derives from a woman in her 70s in good health.

The CDR3 spells CSARGTSGDVTQYF. For the CDR3, the DNA is TGCAGTGCTAGAGGGACTAGCGGGGACGTGACCCAGTACTTC. The V gene is TRBV20-1, the J gene TRBJ2-5, with 12 bases identical to TRBD2. The V gene's germline CDR1 is DFQATT and CDR2 SNEGSKA (reference sequence). Trimming took 1 base from V and 7 from J; bases not matched to a gene: 4. The CDR3 sequence is 14 residues long.